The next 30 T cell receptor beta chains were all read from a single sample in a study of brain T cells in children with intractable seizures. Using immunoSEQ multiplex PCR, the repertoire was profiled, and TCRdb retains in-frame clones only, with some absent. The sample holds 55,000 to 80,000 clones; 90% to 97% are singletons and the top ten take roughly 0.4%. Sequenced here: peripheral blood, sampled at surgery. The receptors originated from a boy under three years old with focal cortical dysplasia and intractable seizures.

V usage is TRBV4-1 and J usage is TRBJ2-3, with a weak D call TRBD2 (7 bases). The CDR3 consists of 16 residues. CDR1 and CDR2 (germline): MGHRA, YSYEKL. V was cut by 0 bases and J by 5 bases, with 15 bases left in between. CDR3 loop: CASSQDGRGLGDTQYF. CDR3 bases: TGCGCCAGCAGCCAAGACGGGCGGGGGCTTGGAGATACGCAGTATTTT.

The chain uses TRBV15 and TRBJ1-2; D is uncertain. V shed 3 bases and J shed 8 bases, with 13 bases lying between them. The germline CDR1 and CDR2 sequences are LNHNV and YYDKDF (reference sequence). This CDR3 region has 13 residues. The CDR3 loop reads CATSSLSGYGYTF. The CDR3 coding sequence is TGTGCCACCAGCAGTCTATCGGGATACGGCTACACCTTC.

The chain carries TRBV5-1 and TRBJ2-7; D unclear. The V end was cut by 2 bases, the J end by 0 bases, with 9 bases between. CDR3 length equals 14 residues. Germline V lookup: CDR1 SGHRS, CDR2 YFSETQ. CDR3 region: CASSLGSNSYEQYF. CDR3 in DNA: TGCGCCAGCAGCTTAGGCTCCAACTCCTACGAGCAGTACTTC.

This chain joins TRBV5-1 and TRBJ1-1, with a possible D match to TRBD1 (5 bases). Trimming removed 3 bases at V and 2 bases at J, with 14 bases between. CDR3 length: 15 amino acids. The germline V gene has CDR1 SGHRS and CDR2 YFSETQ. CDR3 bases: TGCGCCAGCAGCTCATCCCCGGGGGTAAACACTGAAGCTTTCTTT. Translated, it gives CASSSSPGVNTEAFF.

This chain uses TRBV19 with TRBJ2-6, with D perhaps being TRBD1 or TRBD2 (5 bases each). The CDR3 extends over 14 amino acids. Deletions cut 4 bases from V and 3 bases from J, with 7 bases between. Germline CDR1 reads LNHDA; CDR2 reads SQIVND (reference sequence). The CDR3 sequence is CASSRGFGANVLTF. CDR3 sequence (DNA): TGTGCCAGTAGTAGGGGGTTTGGGGCCAACGTCCTGACTTTC.

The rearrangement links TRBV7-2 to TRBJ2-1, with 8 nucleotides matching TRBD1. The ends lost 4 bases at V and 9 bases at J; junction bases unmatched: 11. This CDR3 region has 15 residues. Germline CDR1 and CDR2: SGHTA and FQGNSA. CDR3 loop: CASSSQQGGISEQFF. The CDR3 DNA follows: TGTGCCAGCAGCTCGCAACAGGGGGGTATCAGTGAGCAGTTCTTC.

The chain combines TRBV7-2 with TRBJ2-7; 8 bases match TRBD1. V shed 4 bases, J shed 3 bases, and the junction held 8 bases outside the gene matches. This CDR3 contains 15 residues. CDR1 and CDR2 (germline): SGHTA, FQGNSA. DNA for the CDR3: TGTGCCAGCAGCTCCAGGGGGCGCCCTATCTACGAGCAGTACTTC. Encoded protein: CASSSRGRPIYEQYF.

CDR3 coding DNA: TGTGCCAGCAGTGAAGCGGTGGGGTTGGACACTGAAGCTTTCTTT. Translating it yields CASSEAVGLDTEAFF. The genes are TRBV6-1 and TRBJ1-1; no definite D call. Germline lookup yields CDR1 MNHNS and CDR2 SASEGT. V lost 0 bases and J lost 3, with 11 bases in between. The CDR3 loop spans 15 amino acids.

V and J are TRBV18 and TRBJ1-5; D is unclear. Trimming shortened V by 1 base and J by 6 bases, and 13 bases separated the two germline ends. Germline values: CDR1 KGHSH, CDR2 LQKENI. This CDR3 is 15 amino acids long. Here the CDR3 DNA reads TGTGCCAGCTCACCACGGTATGGTGAAGGTCAGCCCCAGCATTTT. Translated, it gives CASSPRYGEGQPQHF.

CDR3 DNA sequence: TGTGCCAGCAGCTTAGCCACAGGGAGGTTGGTTAACACTGAAGCTTTCTTT. Translation: CASSLATGRLVNTEAFF. This rearrangement joins TRBV7-2 to TRBJ1-1; D is perhaps TRBD1 (6 bases). The CDR3 has 17 amino acids. Trimming removed 0 bases from V and 2 bases from J, with 16 bases in between. Germline loops: CDR1 SGHTA, CDR2 FQGNSA.

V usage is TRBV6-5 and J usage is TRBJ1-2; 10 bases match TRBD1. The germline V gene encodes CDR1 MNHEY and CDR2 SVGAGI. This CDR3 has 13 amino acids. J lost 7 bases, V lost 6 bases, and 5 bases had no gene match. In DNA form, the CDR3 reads TGTGCCAGCAGAGACAGGGGGCGGAGTGGCTACACCTTC. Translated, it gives CASRDRGRSGYTF.

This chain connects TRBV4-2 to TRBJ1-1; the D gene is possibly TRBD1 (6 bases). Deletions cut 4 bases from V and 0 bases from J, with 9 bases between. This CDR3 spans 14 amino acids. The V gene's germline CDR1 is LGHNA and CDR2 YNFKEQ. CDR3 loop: CASSLGQMNTEAFF. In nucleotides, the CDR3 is TGTGCCAGCAGCCTTGGACAGATGAACACTGAAGCTTTCTTT.

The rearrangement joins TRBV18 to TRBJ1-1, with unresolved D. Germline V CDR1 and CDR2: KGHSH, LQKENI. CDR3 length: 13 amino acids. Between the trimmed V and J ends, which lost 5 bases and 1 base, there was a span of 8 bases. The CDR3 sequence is CASSKRQNTEAFF. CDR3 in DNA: TGTGCCAGCTCAAAAAGACAGAACACTGAAGCTTTCTTT.

CDR3 bases: TGTGCCAGCAGCTGGACAGGCTCACTCTCCTACGAGCAGTACTTC. It is translated as CASSWTGSLSYEQYF. The chain joins TRBV5-8 to TRBJ2-7; TRBD1 agrees at 7 bases. Germline CDR1 reads SGHTS; CDR2 reads YDEGEE. The CDR3 is 15 residues long. J was trimmed by 0 bases and V by 3 bases; bases with no gene match: 6.

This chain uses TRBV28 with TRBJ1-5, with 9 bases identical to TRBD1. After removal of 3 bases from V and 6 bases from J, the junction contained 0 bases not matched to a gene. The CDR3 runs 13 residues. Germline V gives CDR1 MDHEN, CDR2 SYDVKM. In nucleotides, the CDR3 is TGTGCCAGCAGTTTGACAGGGGGTCAGCCCCAGCATTTT. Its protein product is CASSLTGGQPQHF. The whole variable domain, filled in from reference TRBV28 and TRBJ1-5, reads DVKVTQSSRYLVKRTGEKVFLECVQDMDHENMFWYRQDPGLGLRLIYFSYDVKMKEKGDIPEGYSVSREKKERFSLILESASTNQTSMYLCASSLTGGQPQHFGDGTRLSIL.

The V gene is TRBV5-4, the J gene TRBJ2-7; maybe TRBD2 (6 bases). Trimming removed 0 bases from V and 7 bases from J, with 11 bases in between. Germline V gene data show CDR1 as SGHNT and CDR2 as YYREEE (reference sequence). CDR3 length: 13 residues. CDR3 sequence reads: CASSLAAGREQYF. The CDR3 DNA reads TGTGCCAGCAGCTTGGCGGCGGGACGGGAGCAGTACTTC.

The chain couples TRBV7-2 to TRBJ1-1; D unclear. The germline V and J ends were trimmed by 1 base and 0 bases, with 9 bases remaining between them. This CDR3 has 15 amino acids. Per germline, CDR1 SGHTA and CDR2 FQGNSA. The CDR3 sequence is CASSLGGPLNTEAFF. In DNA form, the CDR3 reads TGTGCCAGCAGCTTAGGCGGACCGCTGAACACTGAAGCTTTCTTT.

The CDR3 nucleotides are TGTGCCAGCAGCTTCTTTTTCGGTAGCGGGAGCAACTACGAGCAGTACTTC. The encoded protein is CASSFFFGSGSNYEQYF. The rearrangement uses TRBV7-2 and TRBJ2-7; TRBD2 matches at 9 bases. Germline-derived CDR1 and CDR2 are SGHTA and FQGNSA. This CDR3 comprises 17 residues. V lost 3 bases and J lost 3; bases outside the gene matches: 12. The full variable domain, completed using reference TRBV7-2 and TRBJ2-7, is GAGVSQSPSNKVTEKGKDVELRCDPISGHTALYWYRQSLGQGLEFLIYFQGNSAPDKSGLPSDRFSAERTGGSVSTLTIQRTQQEDSAVYLCASSFFFGSGSNYEQYFGPGTRLTVT.

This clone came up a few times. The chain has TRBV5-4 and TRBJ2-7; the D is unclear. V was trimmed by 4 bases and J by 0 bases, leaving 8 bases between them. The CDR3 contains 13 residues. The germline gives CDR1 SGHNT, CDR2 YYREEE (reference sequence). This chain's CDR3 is CASSIESSYEQYF. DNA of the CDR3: TGTGCCAGCAGCATAGAGAGCTCCTACGAGCAGTACTTC.

In DNA, the CDR3 is TGTGCCAGCAGCAAAACCGGGACAGAATCCTACGAGCAGTACTTC. Translating gives CASSKTGTESYEQYF. J is TRBJ2-7 and V is TRBV7-9, with TRBD1 matching 7 bases. CDR3 length: 15 residues. Trimming took 5 bases from V and 1 from J; bases not matched to a gene: 8. CDR1 SEHNR and CDR2 FQNEAQ come from the germline V gene (reference sequence).

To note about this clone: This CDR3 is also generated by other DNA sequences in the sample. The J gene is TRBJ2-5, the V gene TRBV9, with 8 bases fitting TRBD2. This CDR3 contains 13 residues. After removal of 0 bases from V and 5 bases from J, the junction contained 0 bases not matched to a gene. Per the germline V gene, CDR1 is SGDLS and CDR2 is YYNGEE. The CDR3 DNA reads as TGTGCCAGCAGCGTAGCGGGAGGGGAGACCCAGTACTTC. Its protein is CASSVAGGETQYF.

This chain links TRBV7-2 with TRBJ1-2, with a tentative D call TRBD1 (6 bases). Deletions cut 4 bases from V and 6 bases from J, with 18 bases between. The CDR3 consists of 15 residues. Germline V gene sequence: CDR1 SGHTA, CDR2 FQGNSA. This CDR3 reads CASSSRWGGQNGYTF. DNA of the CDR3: TGTGCCAGCAGCTCCAGGTGGGGGGGGCAGAATGGCTACACCTTC.

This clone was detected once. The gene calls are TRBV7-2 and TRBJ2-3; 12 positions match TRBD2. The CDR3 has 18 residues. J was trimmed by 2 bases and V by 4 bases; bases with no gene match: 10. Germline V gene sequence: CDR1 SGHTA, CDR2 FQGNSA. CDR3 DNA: TGTGCCAGCAGCTCAAGGACTAGCGGGGCACTAAACACAGATACGCAGTATTTT. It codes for CASSSRTSGALNTDTQYF.

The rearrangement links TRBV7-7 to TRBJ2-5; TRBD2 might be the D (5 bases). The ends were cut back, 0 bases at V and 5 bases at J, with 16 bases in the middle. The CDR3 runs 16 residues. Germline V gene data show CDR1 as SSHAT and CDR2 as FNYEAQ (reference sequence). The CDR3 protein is CASSLARVGHGETQYF. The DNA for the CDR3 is TGTGCCAGCAGCTTAGCGCGGGTAGGCCATGGGGAGACCCAGTACTTC.

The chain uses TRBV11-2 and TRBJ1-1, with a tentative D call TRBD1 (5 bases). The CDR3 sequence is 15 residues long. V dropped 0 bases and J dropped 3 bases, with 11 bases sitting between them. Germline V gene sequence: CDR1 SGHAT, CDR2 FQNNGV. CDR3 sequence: CASSLDRRGDTEAFF. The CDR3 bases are TGTGCCAGCAGCTTAGATCGGAGGGGCGACACTGAAGCTTTCTTT.

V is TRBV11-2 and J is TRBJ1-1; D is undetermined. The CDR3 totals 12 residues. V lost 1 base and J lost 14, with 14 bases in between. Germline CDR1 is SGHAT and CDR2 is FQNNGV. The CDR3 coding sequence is TGTGCCAGCAGCTTAGGCCTAAAAGGCGGATTCTTT. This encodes CASSLGLKGGFF.

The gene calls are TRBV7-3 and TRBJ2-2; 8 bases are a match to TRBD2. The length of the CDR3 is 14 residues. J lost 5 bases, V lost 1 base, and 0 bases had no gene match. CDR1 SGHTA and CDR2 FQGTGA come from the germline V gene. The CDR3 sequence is CASSLSGGTGELFF. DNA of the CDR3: TGTGCCAGCAGCTTAAGCGGGGGGACCGGGGAGCTGTTTTTT.

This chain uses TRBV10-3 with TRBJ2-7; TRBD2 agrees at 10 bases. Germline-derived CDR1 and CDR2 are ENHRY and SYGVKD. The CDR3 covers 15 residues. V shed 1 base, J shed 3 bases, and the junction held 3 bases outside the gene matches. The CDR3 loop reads CAISEFLAGDYEQYF. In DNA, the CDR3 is TGTGCCATCAGTGAGTTCCTAGCGGGGGACTACGAGCAGTACTTC.

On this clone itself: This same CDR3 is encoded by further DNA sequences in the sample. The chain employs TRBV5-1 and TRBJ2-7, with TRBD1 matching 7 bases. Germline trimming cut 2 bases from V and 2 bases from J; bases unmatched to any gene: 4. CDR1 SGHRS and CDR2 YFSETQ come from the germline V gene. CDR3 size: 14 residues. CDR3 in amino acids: CASSLGQGAYEQYF. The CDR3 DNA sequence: TGCGCCAGCAGCTTAGGCCAGGGGGCCTACGAGCAGTACTTC.

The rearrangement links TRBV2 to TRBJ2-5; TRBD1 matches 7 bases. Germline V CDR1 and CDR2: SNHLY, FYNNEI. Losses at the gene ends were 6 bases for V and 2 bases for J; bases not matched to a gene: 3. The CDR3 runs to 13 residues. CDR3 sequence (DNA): TGTGCCAGCAGAAGGGGACAGCAAGAGACCCAGTACTTC. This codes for CASRRGQQETQYF. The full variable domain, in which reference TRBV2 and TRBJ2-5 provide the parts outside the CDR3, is EPEVTQTPSHQVTQMGQEVILRCVPISNHLYFYWYRQILGQKVEFLVSFYNNEISEKSEIFDDQFSVERPDGSNFTLKIRSTKLEDSAMYFCASRRGQQETQYFGPGTRLLVL.